Described below is a single T cell receptor (beta chain) sequence and its context. Antigen specificity is unknown. The Oncomine TCR Beta short-read assay sequenced DNA from cultured CD4+ T cells. TCRdb reprocessed the PCR reads via MiXCR and lists one record per CDR3 protein. The table has around 12,000 distinct CDR3 sequences, approximately 57% seen once. This sample stems from a study of vaccination and CD4 T cells after COVID-19. Looking at the study overall: Overlapping spike peptides of SARS-CoV-2, HCoV-NL63, HCoV-OC43 and HCoV-229E stimulated the cells.

Regarding treatment: 10-day PBMC culture with coronavirus spike peptide pools or control peptides (ViraFEST assay). This receptor was identified in a human donor who had recovered from COVID-19. Input material: CD4+ T cells from blood, cultured in vitro.

The CDR3 DNA reads as TGCAGTGCCCCGGACAGCTCGAACACCGGGGAGCTGTTTTTT. Translated: CSAPDSSNTGELFF. The genes are TRBV20-1 and TRBJ2-2; D may be TRBD1 (6 bases). The CDR3 runs to 14 residues. V was cut by 6 bases and J by 0 bases, with 11 bases left in between. Germline assignment: CDR1 DFQATT and CDR2 SNEGSKA (reference sequence).